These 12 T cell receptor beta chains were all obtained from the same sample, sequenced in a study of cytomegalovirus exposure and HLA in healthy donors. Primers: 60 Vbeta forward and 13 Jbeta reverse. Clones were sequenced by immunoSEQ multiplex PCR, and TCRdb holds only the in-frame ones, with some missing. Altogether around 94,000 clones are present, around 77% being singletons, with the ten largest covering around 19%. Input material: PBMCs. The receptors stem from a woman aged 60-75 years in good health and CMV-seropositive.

The CDR3 DNA sequence: TGTGCCAGCAGCGTAGATAGTTCACCCCTCCACTTT. Translated: CASSVDSSPLHF. V and J are TRBV9 and TRBJ1-6; D is ambiguous. CDR3 length: 12 residues. Looked up from germline, CDR1 is SGDLS and CDR2 is YYNGEE. The ends were cut back, 0 bases at V and 9 bases at J, with 4 bases in the middle.

The CDR3 region is CASSQDWGQGEKLFF. The CDR3 DNA reads TGTGCCAGCAGCCAAGATTGGGGGCAGGGGGAAAAACTGTTTTTT. V and J are TRBV4-2 and TRBJ1-4; weak D call: TRBD1 (6 bases). The germline V gene encodes CDR1 LGHNA and CDR2 YNFKEQ. V lost 0 bases, J lost 8 bases, and 13 bases lay in between. The CDR3 contains 15 residues.

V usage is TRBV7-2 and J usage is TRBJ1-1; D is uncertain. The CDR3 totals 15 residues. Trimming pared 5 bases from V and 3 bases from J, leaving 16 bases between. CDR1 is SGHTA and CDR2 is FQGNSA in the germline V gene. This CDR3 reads CASSQRVGSYTEAFF. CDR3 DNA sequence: TGTGCCAGCAGCCAGAGGGTAGGGAGTTACACTGAAGCTTTCTTT.

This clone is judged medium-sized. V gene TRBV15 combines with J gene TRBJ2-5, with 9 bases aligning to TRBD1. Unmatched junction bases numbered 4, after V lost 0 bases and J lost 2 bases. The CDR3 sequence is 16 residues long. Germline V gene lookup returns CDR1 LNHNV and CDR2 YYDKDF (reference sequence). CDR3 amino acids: CATSRDRGTGQETQYF. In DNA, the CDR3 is TGTGCCACCAGCAGAGATCGGGGGACAGGGCAAGAGACCCAGTACTTC.

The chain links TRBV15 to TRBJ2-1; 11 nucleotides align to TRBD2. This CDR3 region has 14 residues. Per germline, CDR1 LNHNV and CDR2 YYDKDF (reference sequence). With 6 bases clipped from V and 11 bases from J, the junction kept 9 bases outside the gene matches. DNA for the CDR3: TGTGCCACCAGAGCGTTAGCGGGAGGGCCTAAGCAGTTCTTC. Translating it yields CATRALAGGPKQFF. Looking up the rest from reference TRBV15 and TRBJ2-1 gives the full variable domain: DAMVIQNPRYQVTQFGKPVTLSCSQTLNHNVMYWYQQKSSQAPKLLFHYYDKDFNNEADTPDNFQSRRPNTSFCFLDIRSPGLGDTAMYLCATRALAGGPKQFFGPGTRLTVL.

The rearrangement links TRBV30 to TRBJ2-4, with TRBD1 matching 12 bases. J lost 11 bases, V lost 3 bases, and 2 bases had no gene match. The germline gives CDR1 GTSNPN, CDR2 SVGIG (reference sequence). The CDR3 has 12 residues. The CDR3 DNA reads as TGTGCCTGGAGAGGGACAGGGGGCGTTCAGTACTTC. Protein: CAWRGTGGVQYF.

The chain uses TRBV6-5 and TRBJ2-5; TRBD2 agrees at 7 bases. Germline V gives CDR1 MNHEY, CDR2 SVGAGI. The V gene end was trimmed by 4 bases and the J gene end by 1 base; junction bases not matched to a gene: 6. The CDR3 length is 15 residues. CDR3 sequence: CASSLKRGLQETQYF. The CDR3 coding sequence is TGTGCCAGCAGTTTAAAGCGGGGACTCCAAGAGACCCAGTACTTC.

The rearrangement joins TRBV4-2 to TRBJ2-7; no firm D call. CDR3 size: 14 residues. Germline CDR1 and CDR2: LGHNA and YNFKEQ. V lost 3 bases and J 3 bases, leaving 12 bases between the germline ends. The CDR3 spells CASSQTASGYEQYF. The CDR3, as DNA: TGTGCCAGCAGCCAGACCGCATCGGGCTACGAGCAGTACTTC.

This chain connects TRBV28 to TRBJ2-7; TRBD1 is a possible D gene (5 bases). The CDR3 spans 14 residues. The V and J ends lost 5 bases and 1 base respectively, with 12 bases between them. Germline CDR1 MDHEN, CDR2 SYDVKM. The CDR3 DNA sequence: TGTGCCAGCAGTACCCCCTCAGGGTCCTACGAGCAGTACTTC. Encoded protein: CASSTPSGSYEQYF.

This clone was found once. The CDR3 is CASSERLAGGDYEQYF. As DNA, the CDR3 is TGTGCCAGCAGCGAGAGACTAGCGGGAGGTGATTACGAGCAGTACTTC. The chain couples TRBV2 to TRBJ2-7; 13 bases fit TRBD2. CDR3 length: 16 residues. Germline V gene data show CDR1 as SNHLY and CDR2 as FYNNEI. J was trimmed by 4 bases and V by 6 bases; bases with no gene match: 9.

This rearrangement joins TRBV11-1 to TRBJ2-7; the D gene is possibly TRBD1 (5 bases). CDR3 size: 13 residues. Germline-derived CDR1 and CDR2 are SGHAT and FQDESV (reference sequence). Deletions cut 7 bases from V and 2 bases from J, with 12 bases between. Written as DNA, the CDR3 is TGTGCCAGCACAAAATTACAGGCCTACGAGCAGTACTTC. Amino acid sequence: CASTKLQAYEQYF.

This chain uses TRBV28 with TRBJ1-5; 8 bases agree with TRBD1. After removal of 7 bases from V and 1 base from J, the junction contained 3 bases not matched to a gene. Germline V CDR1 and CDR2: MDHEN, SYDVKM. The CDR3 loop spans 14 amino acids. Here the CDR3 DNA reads TGTGCCAGCAATAGACAGGGGAGCAATCAGCCCCAGCATTTT. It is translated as CASNRQGSNQPQHF.